This T cell receptor beta chain was profiled in a study of CXCR3-negative and CXCR3-positive naive CD8 T cells. Turning to the study itself: Each library held about 1.5 +/- 0.3 million TRB reads, about 140 million in total. Study-level points and caveats: PBMCs showed partially decreased CXCR3 expression after cryopreservation, and most assays used fresh PBMCs. Comparably high diversity marked both naive subsets, whereas memory CD8+ cells had much lower diversity. Compared with CXCR3-negative naive cells, CXCR3-positive naive cells showed more hydrophobic TRB CDR3s.

UMI-tagged TRB cDNA libraries were built via 5' RACE. No DNA is given; TCRdb re-called the 5' RACE reads and lists each CDR3 protein once. Its listing shows about 130,000 distinct CDR3 sequences. Comment on this clonotype: Its antigen is undetermined.

CDR1 and CDR2 (germline): MNHEY, SMNVEV (reference sequence). There are 14 residues in the CDR3. The rearrangement joins TRBV27 to TRBJ1-6; TCRdb lists TRBD1, though no DNA is available to test this call. The specimen was naive CXCR3+ CD8+ T cells from blood. Subset given: CD45RO-CCR7+CD27+CD95- naive CD8+ T cells expressing CXCR3 (TNR3+). This receptor was obtained from a human donor in good health. Some clones in this sample may be carry-over from other donors' samples. The CDR3 spells CASSETGGGSPLHF.